The subject of this entry is one T cell receptor (beta chain). Its matching antigen is unknown. The data were produced by immunoSEQ multiplex PCR, yet TCRdb's version contains in-frame clones alone and is incomplete. The repertoire holds some 1,600 clones, with roughly 27% as singletons. These data belong to a study of T cells in localized non-small cell lung cancer. Overall study findings and caveats: Of the tissues analyzed, uninvolved adjacent lung showed maximal T cell clonality, greater than tumor. The study sequenced only one region of the tumor. As a result, intratumor heterogeneity could not be excluded and remains possible. For the top 100 tumor clones, a median around 55 also appeared in adjacent lung.

From germline, CDR1 is LNHDA and CDR2 SQIVND (reference sequence). V dropped 6 bases and J dropped 9; count of bases not matched to a gene: 9. This CDR3 contains 14 residues. The chain couples TRBV19 to TRBJ2-1; 9 positions match TRBD2. The input for sequencing was normal lung tissue next to the tumor, taken before any cancer treatment. The source is a man between 40 and 69 years old with stage II squamous cell lung carcinoma. CDR3 region: CASRAASGAGEQFF. CDR3 nucleotide sequence: TGTGCCAGTAGGGCAGCTAGCGGGGCCGGTGAGCAGTTCTTC.